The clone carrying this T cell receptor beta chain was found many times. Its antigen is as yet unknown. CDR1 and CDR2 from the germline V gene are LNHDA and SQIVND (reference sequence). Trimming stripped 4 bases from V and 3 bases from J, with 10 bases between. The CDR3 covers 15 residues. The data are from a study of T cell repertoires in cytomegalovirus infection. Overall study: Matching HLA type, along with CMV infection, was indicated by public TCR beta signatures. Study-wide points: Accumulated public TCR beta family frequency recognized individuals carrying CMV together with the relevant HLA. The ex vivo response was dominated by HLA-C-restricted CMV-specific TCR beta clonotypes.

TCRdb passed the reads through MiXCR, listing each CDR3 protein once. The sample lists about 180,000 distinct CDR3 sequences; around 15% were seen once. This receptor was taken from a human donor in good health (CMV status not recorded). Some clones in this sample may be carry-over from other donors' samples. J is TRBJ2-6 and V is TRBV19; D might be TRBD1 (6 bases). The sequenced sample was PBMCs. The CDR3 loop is CASSNNRDGANVLTF. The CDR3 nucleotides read TGTGCCAGTAGTAACAACAGGGATGGGGCCAACGTCCTGACTTTC.